A single sample is the source of the 19 T cell receptor beta chains below, sequenced in a study of T-cell reconstitution after alpha-beta-depleted transplantation in children. Preparation of the TCRbeta library used unique molecular identifiers. TCRdb recomputed calls from the PCR reads with MiXCR, one row per CDR3 protein. This sample has 90,000 to 100,000 distinct CDR3 sequences, with 20% to 30% found just once. This sample comprised PBMCs, obtained before TCRalphabeta/CD19-depleted stem cell transplant. All receptors come from a boy aged 2 to 9 with acute lymphoblastic leukemia, due to receive a stem cell transplant.

This clonotype has more than one count but fewer than ten. V and J are TRBV12-3 or TRBV12-4 and TRBJ2-5, with D possibly matching TRBD1 (5 bases). Trimming left V 5 bases short and J 4 bases short, with 11 bases between. CDR3 length: 13 amino acids. Here the CDR3 DNA reads TGTGCCAGCAGTCCACACAGGTCAGAGACCCAGTACTTC. Translation: CASSPHRSETQYF.

V usage is TRBV28 and J usage is TRBJ2-7, with D unresolved. The V gene lost 7 bases and the J gene lost 3 bases, with 10 bases spanning the gap. CDR1 and CDR2 from the germline V gene are MDHEN and SYDVKM. This CDR3 region has 12 residues. The CDR3, as DNA: TGTGCCAGCAAGCATGGGGTCTACGAGCAGTACTTC. Its protein product is CASKHGVYEQYF.

The chain employs TRBV7-9 and TRBJ2-2; D gene uncertain. There are 12 residues in the CDR3. Per germline, CDR1 SEHNR and CDR2 FQNEAQ (reference sequence). Trimming removed 9 bases from V and 0 bases from J, with 5 bases in between. The CDR3 region is CARHSNTGELFF. CDR3 sequence (DNA): TGTGCCAGACATTCGAACACCGGGGAGCTGTTTTTT. Using reference TRBV7-9 and TRBJ2-2 for the parts outside the CDR3, the full variable domain is DTGVSQNPRHKITKRGQNVTFRCDPISEHNRLYWYRQTLGQGPEFLTYFQNEAQLEKSRLLSDRFSAERPKGSFSTLEIQRTEQGDSAMYLCARHSNTGELFFGEGSRLTVL.

Written as DNA, the CDR3 is TGTGCCAGCAGCTACCAGAGGCCCTCCTACAATGAGCAGTTCTTC. This translates into CASSYQRPSYNEQFF. The rearrangement uses TRBV6-5 and TRBJ2-1; D is undetermined. This CDR3 has 15 amino acids. V shed 6 bases and J shed 0 bases, with 12 bases lying between them. The V gene's germline CDR1 is MNHEY and CDR2 SVGAGI.

This clonotype occurred many times. The V gene is TRBV12-3 or TRBV12-4, the J gene TRBJ2-1, with 11 bases matching TRBD2. Germline trimming cut 5 bases from V and 4 bases from J; bases unmatched to any gene: 10. The CDR3 totals 17 residues. This CDR3 is CASSGGTSGKTYNEQFF. The CDR3 nucleotides read TGTGCCAGCAGTGGCGGGACTAGCGGAAAAACTTACAATGAGCAGTTCTTC.

This clonotype occurred many times. An end of the junction does not agree with germline; a read error may underlie this. The chain has TRBV24-1 and TRBJ2-1; unclear D gene. The CDR3 loop spans 11 amino acids. Germline CDR1 KGHDR, CDR2 SFDVKD. The CDR3 region is CATTDRSIQSF. CDR3 DNA: TGTGCCACCACCGATAGGTCGATTCAGTCCTTC.

The V and J genes are TRBV18 and TRBJ2-1, with D perhaps TRBD2 (6 bases). This CDR3 is 16 amino acids long. V gave up 0 bases and J gave up 2 bases, with 11 bases separating them. Per the germline V gene, CDR1 is KGHSH and CDR2 is LQKENI. CDR3 nucleotides: TGTGCCAGCTCACCACCGCGCGGAGGGGCCTACAATGAGCAGTTCTTC. Encoded protein: CASSPPRGGAYNEQFF.

This rearrangement joins TRBV20-1 to TRBJ2-7, with D unresolved. This CDR3 has 13 residues. V was shortened by 3 bases and J by 2 bases, with 11 bases between the two germline ends. The V gene's germline CDR1 is DFQATT and CDR2 SNEGSKA (reference sequence). The CDR3 DNA reads TGCAGTGCTAGTTCTCGATTCCCCTACGAGCAGTACTTC. It translates to CSASSRFPYEQYF.

This clonotype was detected a few times. CDR3 sequence (DNA): TGCAGTGCTAGAGGGGCAGTAGACCGCACAGATACGCAGTATTTT. It specifies CSARGAVDRTDTQYF. The chain joins TRBV20-1 to TRBJ2-3; no clear D gene. The V gene lost 1 base and the J gene lost 1 base, with 12 bases spanning the gap. Germline V CDR1 and CDR2: DFQATT, SNEGSKA (reference sequence). This CDR3 comprises 15 residues.

The rearrangement uses TRBV10-3 and TRBJ2-7, with 9 bases aligning to TRBD2. V was clipped by 4 bases and J by 0 bases; unmatched bases: 7. The CDR3 is 16 amino acids. From germline, CDR1 is ENHRY and CDR2 SYGVKD. The CDR3 region is CAISGLAEDSSYEQYF. Written as DNA, the CDR3 is TGTGCCATCAGTGGACTAGCGGAGGATAGCTCCTACGAGCAGTACTTC.

The count of this clonotype is one. The V call is TRBV10-1, the J call TRBJ2-2, with 7 bases aligning to TRBD1. The V gene end was trimmed by 3 bases and the J gene end by 3 bases; junction bases not matched to a gene: 7. The CDR3 is 16 residues long. Germline V gene data show CDR1 as WNHNN and CDR2 as SYGVQD (reference sequence). For the CDR3, the DNA is TGCGCCAGCAGTGATTTTGGGACAGCGGACACCGGGGAGCTGTTTTTT. Amino acids: CASSDFGTADTGELFF.

The V gene is TRBV10-3, the J gene TRBJ2-3; maybe TRBD2 (5 bases). CDR3 size: 15 residues. Germline V gives CDR1 ENHRY, CDR2 SYGVKD. V was trimmed by 8 bases and J by 0 bases, leaving 15 bases between them. The CDR3 DNA follows: TGTGCCATCTCTCGGAGCGGAGAAAGCACAGATACGCAGTATTTT. It is translated as CAISRSGESTDTQYF.

This CDR3 is CATIDRGSGELFF. The CDR3 DNA reads as TGTGCCACCATTGACAGGGGTTCCGGGGAGCTGTTTTTT. The chain is built from TRBV24-1 and TRBJ2-2; 8 bases align to TRBD1. V was clipped by 8 bases and J by 6 bases; unmatched bases: 4. Per germline, CDR1 KGHDR and CDR2 SFDVKD. CDR3 length equals 13 residues.

This clonotype appeared a few times. The V call is TRBV18, the J call TRBJ1-2, with 7 bases fitting TRBD1. Germline V gives CDR1 KGHSH, CDR2 LQKENI. J gave up 7 bases and V 3 bases, and 5 bases lay outside the gene matches. The CDR3 has 13 residues. CDR3 in DNA: TGTGCCAGCTCACCGAATAACAGGGGTGGCTACACCTTC. This sequence encodes CASSPNNRGGYTF.

The J gene is TRBJ1-1, the V gene TRBV24-1, with D maybe TRBD1 (5 bases). Per the germline V gene, CDR1 is KGHDR and CDR2 is SFDVKD. This CDR3 comprises 15 residues. V lost 4 bases to trimming and J lost 3 bases, with 14 bases between them. CDR3: CATSDPRGRDTEAFF. CDR3 in DNA: TGTGCCACCAGTGACCCAAGGGGCCGGGACACTGAAGCTTTCTTT.

This clonotype was counted at least ten times. V usage is TRBV11-2 and J usage is TRBJ2-2; D remains unclear. The V end lost 5 bases, the J end lost 6 bases, and 10 bases lay between the germline ends. Germline values: CDR1 SGHAT, CDR2 FQNNGV. The CDR3 extends over 13 amino acids. In DNA form, the CDR3 reads TGTGCCAGCAGCCCCGCGGCGTCCGGGGAGCTGTTTTTT. This encodes CASSPAASGELFF.

This clonotype was found a few times. This chain joins TRBV27 and TRBJ2-1; 7 nucleotides agree with TRBD1. The V and J ends lost 6 bases and 0 bases, in that order; junction bases with no gene match: 5. Germline V gene data show CDR1 as MNHEY and CDR2 as SMNVEV (reference sequence). This CDR3 is 15 amino acids long. The CDR3 spells CASRLGQLSYNEQFF. In DNA, the CDR3 is TGTGCCAGCAGATTGGGACAGCTCTCCTACAATGAGCAGTTCTTC.

This clonotype was counted between two and nine times. The chain recombines TRBV13 with TRBJ2-1; 7 bases agree with TRBD2. Unmatched junction bases numbered 7, after V lost 4 bases and J lost 10 bases. This CDR3 spans 13 amino acids. CDR1 PRHDT and CDR2 FYEKMQ come from the germline V gene (reference sequence). CDR3 nucleotides: TGTGCCAGCAGCTGGGGGGGAGAGAGAGAGCAGTTCTTC. Its translation is CASSWGGEREQFF.

V usage is TRBV12-3 or TRBV12-4 and J usage is TRBJ1-4; 8 bases align to TRBD1. The CDR3 length is 13 residues. The V gene end was trimmed by 6 bases and the J gene end by 6 bases; junction bases not matched to a gene: 3. The CDR3 DNA is TGTGCCAGCAGAGGACAGGGCGATGAAAAACTGTTTTTT. Amino acids: CASRGQGDEKLFF.